The T cell receptor (beta chain) under discussion was sequenced for a study of Graves' ophthalmopathy and Graves' hyperthyroidism (dated by TCRdb to 2017 to 2018). As for the study more broadly: Peripheral blood samples were taken at the time of initial diagnosis, before any treatment was given. To tell Graves' ophthalmopathy apart from Graves' hyperthyroidism, and to predict which patients would progress to ophthalmopathy, the study relied on TCR beta repertoire signatures. In total, 135 blood samples were TCR-sequenced: roughly 45 ophthalmopathy, some 75 hyperthyroidism and roughly 17 hyperthyroidism-to-ophthalmopathy patients. To explore V-J signatures that distinguish ophthalmopathy from hyperthyroidism, a discovery set of 95 to 100 patients was enrolled, made up of over 40 with ophthalmopathy and 57 with stable hyperthyroidism. An independent validation cohort comprised about 20 hyperthyroidism patients and some 16 patients who later progressed from hyperthyroidism to ophthalmopathy. In over 5 hyperthyroidism patients, the T-cell repertoire of thyroid tissue was compared with the T-cell repertoire of blood. Following sample collection, hyperthyroidism patients were given methimazole at a starting dose of 30 mg daily, and ophthalmopathy patients were given high-dose intravenous methylprednisolone. The 100 discovery patients were randomly split 7:3 into training and test sets. Study-wide conclusions, independent of this receptor: In cross-validation, the 13-signature model distinguished ophthalmopathy from stable hyperthyroidism with around 86% sensitivity and about 81% specificity, while in the test set the corresponding values were about 80% and 75%. In validation, the model predicted ophthalmopathy progression with nearly 71% sensitivity and 72.22% specificity; 12 predicted patients were CT-confirmed with GO in a median of approximately six months. Sample size was not statistically predetermined, and group allocation was not concealed from the investigators. Most expanded thyroid clonotypes with a frequency above 0.001 also appeared in blood, which suggests that blood repertoires may reflect the immune response in the thyroid.

This clonotype was counted at least ten times. The clone's antigen remains unknown. The sample holds no much larger clone one base away, and base qualities are not on file. For repertoire sequencing, the TCR beta CDR3 regions were amplified from RNA transcripts. The first round was an RT-PCR using HTBI primers with the Qiagen OneStep RT-PCR kit, and this first round was followed by a second-round multiplex PCR, then size selection and purification. Libraries were sequenced paired-end with 100 bp reads on an Illumina HiSeq2000. In the original analysis: SOAPnuke was used for read processing, and reads with adapters, uncalled bases, a mean Phred below 15, or no exact constant-primer or identifier match were discarded. COPE v1.2.5 was used to merge the high-quality paired reads. Each unique nucleotide sequence was treated as a clonotype, and MiTCR v1.1 was used to align the clonotypes to the IMGT TRB V, D and J references. The analysis was limited to V-J combinations with a frequency above 0.0001, which together covered 98% to 99.2% of repertoires. For each V-J combination, a TCR clonal expansion and chaos score was defined as F50 clonal expansion divided by the chaos observed in the TCRdist matrix. Features were reduced by Welch's t-statistics and random forest to around 14 V-J combinations, which fed a naive Bayes classifier. The Morisita-Horn index was used to measure how similar the thyroid and blood repertoires were. TCRdb reworked the public reads: Q25 trimming with fastp, MiXCR clone assembly, productive beta chains retained. Rows are combined by CDR3 protein, so each entry shows the most common genes and DNA. The V and J calls come from TCRdb's annotation, not from the publication. Across this sample there are a few hundred thousand distinct CDR3 sequences, with 20% to 25% seen only once. The ten largest clones take up roughly 40% of the sample.

Ophthalmopathy patients were characterized by moderately to severely active disease, a Clinical Activity Score of at least 3, a NOSPECS grade of at least 4, and a disease duration under 3 months. Patients were excluded if they had other autoimmune diseases, uncontrolled infections, pregnancy or lactation. Clinical symptoms, serum thyroxine, TRAb, thyroid ultrasound and orbital computed tomography formed the basis of the diagnosis. Using Ficoll-Paque density gradient centrifugation, PBMCs were isolated from roughly 9.2 ml of fresh peripheral blood. Trizol reagent was used to extract the total RNA, and its quality was then checked on an Agilent 2100 Bioanalyzer. The sequenced material came from peripheral blood. This receptor was taken from a woman aged 50 to 65 with Graves' ophthalmopathy. Donor details come from another sample of the same person, matched by shared clones.

In nucleotide form, the sequence is TGTGCCAGCAGTTTATTGCAGGGCCCCTTCAGCGGCTACGAGCAGTACTTC. The translation is CASSLLQGPFSGYEQYF. The chain is assembled from TRBV27 and TRBJ2-7, with the D assignment possibly TRBD1 or TRBD2, given 5 matching bases for each. V is clipped by 1 base and J by 3 bases, and the sequence between their germline boundaries is 19 bases long. Including cysteine and phenylalanine, the CDR3 has 17 amino acids. Just CDR3 DNA is preserved here, 51 bases in frame from base 1. As encoded in the germline V gene (reference sequence), CDR1 is MNHEY while CDR2 is SMNVEV.